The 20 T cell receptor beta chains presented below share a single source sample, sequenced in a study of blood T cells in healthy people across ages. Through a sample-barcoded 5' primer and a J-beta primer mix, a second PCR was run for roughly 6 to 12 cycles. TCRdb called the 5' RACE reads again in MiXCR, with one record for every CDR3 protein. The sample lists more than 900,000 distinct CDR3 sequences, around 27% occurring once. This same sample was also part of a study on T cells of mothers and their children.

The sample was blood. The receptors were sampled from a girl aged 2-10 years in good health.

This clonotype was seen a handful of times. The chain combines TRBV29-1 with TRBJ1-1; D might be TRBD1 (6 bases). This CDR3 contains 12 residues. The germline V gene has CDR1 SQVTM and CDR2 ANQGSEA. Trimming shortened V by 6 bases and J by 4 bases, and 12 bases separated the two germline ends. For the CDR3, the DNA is TGCAGCGTCTCAAGGGGGGGCACTGAAGCTTTCTTT. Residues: CSVSRGGTEAFF.

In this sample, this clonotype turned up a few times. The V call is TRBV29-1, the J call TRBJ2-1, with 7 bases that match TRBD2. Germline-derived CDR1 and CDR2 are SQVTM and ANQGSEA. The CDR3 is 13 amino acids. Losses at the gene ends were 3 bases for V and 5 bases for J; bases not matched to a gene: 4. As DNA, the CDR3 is TGCAGCGTTGATGGGGACTACAACAATGAGCAGTTCTTC. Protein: CSVDGDYNNEQFF.

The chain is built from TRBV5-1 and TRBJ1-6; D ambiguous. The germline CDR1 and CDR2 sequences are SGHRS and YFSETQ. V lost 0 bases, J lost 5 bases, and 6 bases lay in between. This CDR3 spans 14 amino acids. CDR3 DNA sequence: TGCGCCAGCAGCTTGGAGGGAGATAATTCACCCCTCCACTTT. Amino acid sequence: CASSLEGDNSPLHF.

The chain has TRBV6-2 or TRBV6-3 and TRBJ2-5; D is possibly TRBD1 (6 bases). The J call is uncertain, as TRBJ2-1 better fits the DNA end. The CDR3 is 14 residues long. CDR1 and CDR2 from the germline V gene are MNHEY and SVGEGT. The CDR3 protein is CASAGQLLINEQFF. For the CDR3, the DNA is TGTGCCAGCGCCGGACAGCTATTAATAAATGAGCAGTTCTTC.

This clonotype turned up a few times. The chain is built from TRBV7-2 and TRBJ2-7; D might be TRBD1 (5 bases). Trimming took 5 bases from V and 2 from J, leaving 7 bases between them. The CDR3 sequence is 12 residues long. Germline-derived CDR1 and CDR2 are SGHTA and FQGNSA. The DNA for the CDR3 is TGTGCCAGCAGCCGACAGCCCTACGAGCAGTACTTC. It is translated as CASSRQPYEQYF. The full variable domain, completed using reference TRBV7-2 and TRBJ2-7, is GAGVSQSPSNKVTEKGKDVELRCDPISGHTALYWYRQSLGQGLEFLIYFQGNSAPDKSGLPSDRFSAERTGGSVSTLTIQRTQQEDSAVYLCASSRQPYEQYFGPGTRLTVT.

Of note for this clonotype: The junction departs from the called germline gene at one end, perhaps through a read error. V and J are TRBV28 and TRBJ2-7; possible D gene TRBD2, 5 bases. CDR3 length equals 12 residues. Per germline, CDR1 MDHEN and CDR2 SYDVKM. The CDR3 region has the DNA TGTGCCAGCACTTTAACCGGGATGGAGCAGTACTTC. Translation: CASTLTGMEQYF.

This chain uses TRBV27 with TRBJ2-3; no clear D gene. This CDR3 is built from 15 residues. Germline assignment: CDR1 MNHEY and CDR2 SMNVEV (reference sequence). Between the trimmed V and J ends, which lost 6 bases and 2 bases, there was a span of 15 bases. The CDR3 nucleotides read TGTGCCAGCAGACCCCTCCTGGGCCTCACAGATACGCAGTATTTT. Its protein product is CASRPLLGLTDTQYF.

CDR3 protein: CASSHTVGQGKETQYF. CDR3 sequence (DNA): TGTGCCAGCAGTCATACCGTCGGACAGGGAAAAGAGACCCAGTACTTC. V and J are TRBV27 and TRBJ2-5; TRBD1 agrees at 8 bases. The J segment lost 3 bases and the V segment lost 5 bases, leaving 11 bases of the junction unmatched. The CDR3 length is 16 residues. The germline V gene encodes CDR1 MNHEY and CDR2 SMNVEV (reference sequence).

CDR3 bases: TGTGCCAGCAGCCAAGCAAAACCGGGGGGCGGAGAGACCCAGTACTTC. Translated, it gives CASSQAKPGGGETQYF. The chain employs TRBV4-2 and TRBJ2-5; tentative D call: TRBD2 (7 bases). Germline assignment: CDR1 LGHNA and CDR2 YNFKEQ. The CDR3 runs 16 residues. Trimming shortened V by 1 base and J by 4 bases, and 16 bases separated the two germline ends.

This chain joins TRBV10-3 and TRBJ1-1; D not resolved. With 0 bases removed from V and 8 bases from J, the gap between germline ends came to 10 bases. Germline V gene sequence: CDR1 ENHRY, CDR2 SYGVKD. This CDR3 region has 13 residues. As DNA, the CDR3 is TGTGCCATCAGTGAGTCGAGGACGGTGGAAGCTTTCTTT. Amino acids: CAISESRTVEAFF.

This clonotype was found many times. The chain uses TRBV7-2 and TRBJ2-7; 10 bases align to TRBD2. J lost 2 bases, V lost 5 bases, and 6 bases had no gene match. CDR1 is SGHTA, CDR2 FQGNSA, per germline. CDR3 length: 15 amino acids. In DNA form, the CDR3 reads TGTGCCAGCAGCCTTAGGACTAGCGGTGCCTACGAGCAGTACTTC. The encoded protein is CASSLRTSGAYEQYF.

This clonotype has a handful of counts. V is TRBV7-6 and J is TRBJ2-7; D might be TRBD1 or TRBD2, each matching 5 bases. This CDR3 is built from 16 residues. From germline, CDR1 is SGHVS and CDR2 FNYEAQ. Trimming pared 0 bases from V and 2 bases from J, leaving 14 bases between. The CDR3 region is CASSLALTGLTYEQYF. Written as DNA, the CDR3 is TGTGCCAGCAGCTTAGCGCTAACAGGACTTACCTACGAGCAGTACTTC.

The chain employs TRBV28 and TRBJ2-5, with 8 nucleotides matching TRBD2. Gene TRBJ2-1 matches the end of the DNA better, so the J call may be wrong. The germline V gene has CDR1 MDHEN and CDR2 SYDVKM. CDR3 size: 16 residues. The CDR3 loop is CASSSLWREVPNEQFF. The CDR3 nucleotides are TGTGCCAGCAGTTCCTTGTGGCGGGAGGTCCCCAATGAGCAGTTCTTC.

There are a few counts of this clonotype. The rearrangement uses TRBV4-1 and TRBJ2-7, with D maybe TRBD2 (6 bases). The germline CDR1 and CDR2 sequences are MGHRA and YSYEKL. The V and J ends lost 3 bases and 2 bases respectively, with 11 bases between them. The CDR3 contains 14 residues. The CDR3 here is CASSQSGVPYEQYF. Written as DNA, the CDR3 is TGCGCCAGCAGCCAGTCGGGAGTCCCCTACGAGCAGTACTTC.

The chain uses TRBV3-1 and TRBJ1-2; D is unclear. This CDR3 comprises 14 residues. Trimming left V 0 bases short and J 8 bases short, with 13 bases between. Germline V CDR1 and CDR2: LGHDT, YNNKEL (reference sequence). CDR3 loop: CASSQDYFGAGYTF. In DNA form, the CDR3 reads TGTGCCAGCAGCCAAGATTATTTCGGAGCCGGCTACACCTTC. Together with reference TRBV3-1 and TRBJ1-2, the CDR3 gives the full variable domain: DTAVSQTPKYLVTQMGNDKSIKCEQNLGHDTMYWYKQDSKKFLKIMFSYNNKELIINETVPNRFSPKSPDKAHLNLHINSLELGDSAVYFCASSQDYFGAGYTFGSGTRLTVV.

DNA of the CDR3: TGTGCCACCACCGAGGGTAATTCACCCCTCCACTTT. Its protein is CATTEGNSPLHF. V and J are TRBV6-5 and TRBJ1-6; no reliable D call. The ends were cut back, 10 bases at V and 6 bases at J, with 10 bases in the middle. From germline, CDR1 is MNHEY and CDR2 SVGAGI. The CDR3 sequence is 12 residues long.

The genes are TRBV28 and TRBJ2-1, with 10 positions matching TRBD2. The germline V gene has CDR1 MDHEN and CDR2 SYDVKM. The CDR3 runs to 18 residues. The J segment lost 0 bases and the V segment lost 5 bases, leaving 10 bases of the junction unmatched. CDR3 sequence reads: CASSPPAGGTYSYNEQFF. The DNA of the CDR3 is TGTGCCAGCAGTCCCCCAGCGGGAGGGACGTACTCCTACAATGAGCAGTTCTTC.

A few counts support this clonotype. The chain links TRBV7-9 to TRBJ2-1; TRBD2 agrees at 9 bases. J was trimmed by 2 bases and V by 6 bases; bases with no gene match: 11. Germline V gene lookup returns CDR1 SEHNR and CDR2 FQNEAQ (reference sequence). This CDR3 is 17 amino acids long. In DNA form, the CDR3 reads TGTGCCAGCAGGTCAAATGGCGGGAGGGCGACCTACAATGAGCAGTTCTTC. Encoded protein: CASRSNGGRATYNEQFF.

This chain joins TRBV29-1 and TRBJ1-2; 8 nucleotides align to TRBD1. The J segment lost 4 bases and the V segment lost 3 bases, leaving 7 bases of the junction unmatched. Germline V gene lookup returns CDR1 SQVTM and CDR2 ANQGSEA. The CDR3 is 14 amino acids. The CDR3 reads CSVELAGQVYGYTF. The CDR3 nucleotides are TGCAGCGTTGAGCTGGCGGGACAGGTCTATGGCTACACCTTC.

For the CDR3, the DNA is TGCAGCGTTGCACCTCAAGAGACCCAGTACTTC. Amino acids: CSVAPQETQYF. This chain connects TRBV29-1 to TRBJ2-5; D is uncertain. CDR1 SQVTM and CDR2 ANQGSEA come from the germline V gene. The CDR3 runs 11 residues. V was trimmed by 4 bases and J by 2 bases, leaving 5 bases between them.